This passage covers 20 T cell receptor beta chains from one sample sequenced in a study of cytomegalovirus exposure and HLA in healthy donors. 13 Jbeta primers and 60 Vbeta primers were used for the PCR. The method was immunoSEQ multiplex PCR; TCRdb's version includes in-frame clones alone and lacks a portion of them. The data show around 130,000 clones, 75% to 85% seen once. Sequencing was done on a sample of PBMCs. The source is a girl aged 2 to 9 in good health and CMV-seronegative.

The table lists this clone with a count of one. V is TRBV29-1 and J is TRBJ1-2, with D tentatively TRBD1 (5 bases). CDR1 and CDR2 from the germline V gene are SQVTM and ANQGSEA. V dropped 7 bases and J dropped 4 bases, with 13 bases sitting between them. CDR3 length equals 12 residues. The CDR3 DNA reads TGCAGCGCCGAATGGGGGGGCTATGGCTACACCTTC. Encoded protein: CSAEWGGYGYTF.

The chain uses TRBV27 and TRBJ1-3; the D is unclear. Germline CDR1 MNHEY, CDR2 SMNVEV (reference sequence). V was clipped by 0 bases and J by 2 bases, with 8 bases between them. This CDR3 region has 15 residues. The CDR3 protein is CASSLSRHPGNTIYF. CDR3 DNA sequence: TGTGCCAGCAGTTTATCCCGACATCCTGGAAACACCATATATTTT.

This chain uses TRBV19 with TRBJ1-5; D uncertain. Trimming removed 2 bases at V and 2 bases at J, with 7 bases between. The CDR3 contains 14 residues. The germline gives CDR1 LNHDA, CDR2 SQIVND (reference sequence). The DNA of the CDR3 is TGTGCCAGTAGTATACAGAGGGGCAATCAGCCCCAGCATTTT. Translation: CASSIQRGNQPQHF.

The V gene is TRBV19, the J gene TRBJ1-5; TRBD1 is a possible D gene (6 bases). CDR1 and CDR2 (germline): LNHDA, SQIVND (reference sequence). The length of the CDR3 is 16 residues. V lost 6 bases to trimming and J lost 3 bases, with 18 bases between them. The CDR3 DNA follows: TGTGCCAGTAGACCTCAACGACAGGTCACCAATCAGCCCCAGCATTTT. As protein: CASRPQRQVTNQPQHF.

The chain combines TRBV15 with TRBJ2-5; D is unresolved. Germline assignment: CDR1 LNHNV and CDR2 YYDKDF (reference sequence). The CDR3 runs to 15 residues. V lost 1 base and J lost 2, with 11 bases in between. The CDR3, as DNA: TGTGCCACCAGCAGAGTTCCCGGGTTTCAAGAGACCCAGTACTTC. This encodes CATSRVPGFQETQYF.

This clone was found once. The J gene is TRBJ1-2, the V gene TRBV5-1, with TRBD1 matching 9 bases. With V trimmed by 4 bases and J by 1 base, 5 bases remained unmatched. This CDR3 contains 15 residues. Germline V gene lookup returns CDR1 SGHRS and CDR2 YFSETQ. This chain's CDR3 is CASSPWDRDNYGYTF. The CDR3 DNA reads TGCGCCAGCAGCCCTTGGGACAGGGATAACTATGGCTACACCTTC.

The chain couples TRBV5-1 to TRBJ1-5, with D possibly matching TRBD1 (5 bases). The CDR3 has 14 amino acids. Germline V gene sequence: CDR1 SGHRS, CDR2 YFSETQ. Trimming shortened V by 1 base and J by 5 bases, and 10 bases separated the two germline ends. CDR3 nucleotides: TGCGCCAGCAGCTTGATGGGGCAGGATCAGCCCCAGCATTTT. It is translated as CASSLMGQDQPQHF. Looking up the rest from reference TRBV5-1 and TRBJ1-5 gives the full variable domain: KAGVTQTPRYLIKTRGQQVTLSCSPISGHRSVSWYQQTPGQGLQFLFEYFSETQRNKGNFPGRFSGRQFSNSRSEMNVSTLELGDSALYLCASSLMGQDQPQHFGDGTRLSIL.

The chain has TRBV30 and TRBJ1-1; D unclear. Germline CDR1 is GTSNPN and CDR2 is SVGIG (reference sequence). The CDR3 extends over 14 amino acids. Trimming shortened V by 3 bases and J by 7 bases, and 18 bases separated the two germline ends. CDR3: CAWSVLRASDEAFF. CDR3 bases: TGTGCCTGGAGCGTCCTGAGAGCCTCCGATGAAGCTTTCTTT.

The rearrangement uses TRBV6-6 and TRBJ1-5, with no clear D. Germline lookup yields CDR1 MNHNY and CDR2 SVGAGI (reference sequence). V was clipped by 6 bases and J by 0 bases, with 12 bases between them. CDR3 length: 15 residues. CDR3 region: CASSIGRNSNQPQHF. The CDR3 DNA sequence: TGTGCCAGCAGCATAGGCAGGAATAGCAATCAGCCCCAGCATTTT.

The chain uses TRBV11-2 and TRBJ1-1; D call uncertain. From germline, CDR1 is SGHAT and CDR2 FQNNGV. The V gene lost 1 base and the J gene lost 0 bases, with 21 bases spanning the gap. This CDR3 spans 19 amino acids. This CDR3 is CASSLVFSRDRTMNTEAFF. The CDR3 DNA follows: TGTGCCAGCAGCTTAGTTTTTTCTCGGGATAGGACTATGAACACTGAAGCTTTCTTT.

Worth noting for this clone: This same CDR3 is encoded by further DNA sequences in the sample. The chain carries TRBV28 and TRBJ2-1, with 8 bases that match TRBD2. Germline CDR1 and CDR2: MDHEN and SYDVKM. This CDR3 is 14 amino acids long. The V gene end was trimmed by 2 bases and the J gene end by 3 bases; junction bases not matched to a gene: 0. In DNA form, the CDR3 reads TGTGCCAGCAGTTTACTAGCGGGCTACAATGAGCAGTTCTTC. It translates to CASSLLAGYNEQFF.

J is TRBJ2-2 and V is TRBV7-9; D is possibly TRBD1 (6 bases). In germline, CDR1 is SEHNR, CDR2 FQNEAQ (reference sequence). CDR3 length: 18 residues. The V end lost 6 bases, the J end lost 1 base, and 21 bases lay between the germline ends. Written as DNA, the CDR3 is TGTGCCAGCAGGCTAGGCCGACAGGACTCCCTGAACACCGGGGAGCTGTTTTTT. It yields the protein CASRLGRQDSLNTGELFF.

This rearrangement joins TRBV7-9 to TRBJ1-5; 11 bases agree with TRBD1. Germline V gene sequence: CDR1 SEHNR, CDR2 FQNEAQ (reference sequence). V shed 3 bases and J 0 bases; nucleotides not matched to a gene: 7. CDR3 length: 18 residues. DNA of the CDR3: TGTGCCAGCAGCTTGGACAGGGGGCCGGCTTATAGCAATCAGCCCCAGCATTTT. It encodes CASSLDRGPAYSNQPQHF.

The chain couples TRBV30 to TRBJ1-4; possible D gene TRBD1, 5 bases. Trimming stripped 4 bases from V and 7 bases from J, with 13 bases between. This CDR3 is 13 amino acids long. Germline V gene sequence: CDR1 GTSNPN, CDR2 SVGIG (reference sequence). CDR3 amino acids: CAWIAGRGEKLFF. CDR3 sequence (DNA): TGTGCCTGGATTGCAGGGAGGGGTGAAAAACTGTTTTTT.

This clone was seen a handful of times. The V and J genes are TRBV7-9 and TRBJ2-7, with D possibly TRBD1 on 6 matching bases. The CDR3 is 14 amino acids. Trimming cost V 1 base and J 6 bases, with 13 bases left between them. CDR1 and CDR2 from the germline V gene are SEHNR and FQNEAQ (reference sequence). In DNA form, the CDR3 reads TGTGCCAGCAGCTTAGTAGGGGGAAAGCGCGAGCAGTACTTC. Protein: CASSLVGGKREQYF.

The V gene is TRBV4-1, the J gene TRBJ2-3; TRBD2 aligns across 8 bases. Germline assignment: CDR1 MGHRA and CDR2 YSYEKL. The ends lost 4 bases at V and 2 bases at J; junction bases unmatched: 5. The CDR3 contains 15 residues. The CDR3 sequence: CASSPLAVLTDTQYF. The CDR3 DNA is TGCGCCAGCAGCCCACTAGCGGTACTCACAGATACGCAGTATTTT.

The gene calls are TRBV14 and TRBJ2-5; 10 nucleotides agree with TRBD2. With V trimmed by 8 bases and J by 1 base, 10 bases remained unmatched. CDR1 is SGHDN, CDR2 FVKESK, per germline. The CDR3 contains 16 residues. Here the CDR3 reads CASSVLAGVTQETQYF. In DNA, the CDR3 is TGTGCCAGCTCGGTTCTAGCGGGGGTGACCCAAGAGACCCAGTACTTC.

The rearrangement uses TRBV2 and TRBJ2-7, with a weak D call TRBD1 (5 bases). Per the germline V gene, CDR1 is SNHLY and CDR2 is FYNNEI. The CDR3 extends over 15 amino acids. V was shortened by 3 bases and J by 2 bases, with 14 bases between the two germline ends. CDR3 region: CASSDWVTAPYEQYF. In DNA form, the CDR3 reads TGTGCCAGCAGTGATTGGGTGACAGCCCCCTACGAGCAGTACTTC.

This clone was seen just once. The genes are TRBV30 and TRBJ1-1; the D is unclear. Trimming left V 2 bases short and J 1 base short, with 8 bases between. This CDR3 is 13 amino acids long. Looked up from germline, CDR1 is GTSNPN and CDR2 is SVGIG (reference sequence). The CDR3 nucleotides read TGTGCCTGGAGTCGGCAGGAGAACACTGAAGCTTTCTTT. Amino acids: CAWSRQENTEAFF.

V and J are TRBV7-9 and TRBJ2-1; TRBD2 matches 7 bases. This CDR3 spans 14 amino acids. CDR1 SEHNR and CDR2 FQNEAQ come from the germline V gene (reference sequence). The J segment lost 6 bases and the V segment lost 0 bases, leaving 2 bases of the junction unmatched. The CDR3 reads CASSLAGGSNEQFF. The CDR3 DNA reads as TGTGCCAGCAGCTTAGCGGGAGGGTCCAATGAGCAGTTCTTC.